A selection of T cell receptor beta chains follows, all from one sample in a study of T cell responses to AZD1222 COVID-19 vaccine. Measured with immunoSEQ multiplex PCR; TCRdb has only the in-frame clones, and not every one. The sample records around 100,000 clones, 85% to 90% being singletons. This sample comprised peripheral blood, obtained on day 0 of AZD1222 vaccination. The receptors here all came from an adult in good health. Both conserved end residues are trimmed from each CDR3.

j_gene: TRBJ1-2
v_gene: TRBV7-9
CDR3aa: AAGTGNYGYT

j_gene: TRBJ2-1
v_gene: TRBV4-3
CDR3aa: ASSQDSSPYNEQF

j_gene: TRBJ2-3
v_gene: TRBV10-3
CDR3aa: AIRTRGDTQY

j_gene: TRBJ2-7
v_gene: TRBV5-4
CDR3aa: ASSLWAGATGEQY

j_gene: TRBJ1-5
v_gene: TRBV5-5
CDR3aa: ASSPSGGSGQPQH

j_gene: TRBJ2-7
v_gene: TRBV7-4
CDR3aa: ASSLSQGGGY

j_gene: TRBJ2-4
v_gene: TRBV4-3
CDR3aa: ASSQDDRNIQY

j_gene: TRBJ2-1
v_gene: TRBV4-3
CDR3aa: ASSQGLAEANEQF

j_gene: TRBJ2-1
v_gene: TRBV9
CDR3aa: ASNFGTGRAEQF

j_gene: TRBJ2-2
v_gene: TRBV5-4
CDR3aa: ASSLGMSGTGELF

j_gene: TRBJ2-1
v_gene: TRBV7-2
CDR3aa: ASSLSRVNEQF

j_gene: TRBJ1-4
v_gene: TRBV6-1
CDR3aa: ASSDTRAGEKLF

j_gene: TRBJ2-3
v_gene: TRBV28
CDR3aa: ASSFRLAGTTDTQY

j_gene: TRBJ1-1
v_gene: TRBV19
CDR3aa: ASSNQQGRRKAF

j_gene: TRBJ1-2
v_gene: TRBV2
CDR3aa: ASTLRVSGYT

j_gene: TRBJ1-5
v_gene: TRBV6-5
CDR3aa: ASRTQGNQPQH

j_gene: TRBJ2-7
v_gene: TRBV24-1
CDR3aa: ATGDSSYEQY

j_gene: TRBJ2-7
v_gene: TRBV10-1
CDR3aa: ASSGHGGAGHYEQY